The rows below give T cell receptor beta chains drawn from one sample of a study of T cell responses to AZD1222 COVID-19 vaccine. Libraries were prepared by immunoSEQ multiplex PCR; TCRdb keeps only in-frame clonotypes and omits some of them. The table lists around 99,000 clones, 80% to 95% of them singletons, with 7.5% to 9.5% in the top ten. The sample here was peripheral blood, taken 28 days after the second AZD1222 dose. The receptor source for this set is an adult who received the AZD1222 COVID-19 vaccine. CDR3s include the opening cysteine and the closing phenylalanine or tryptophan. D genes are given only for firm matches. Part of the rows lack a size; the others show once, few, many or a class for expanded clones.

TRBJ2-7	.	.	TRBV6-1	CASTRSRTSYEQYF	TGTGCCAGCACCCGATCCCGGACCTCCTACGAGCAGTACTTC
TRBJ2-3	.	.	TRBV5-1	CASSDGLEYGTQYF	TGCGCCAGCAGCGACGGACTTGAATACGGTACGCAGTATTTT
TRBJ2-2	.	.	TRBV4-3	CASSQEPPGRVTGELFF	TGCGCCAGCAGCCAAGAACCCCCGGGACGAGTAACCGGGGAGCTGTTTTTT
TRBJ2-5	TRBD1	.	TRBV7-8	CASNLDRGQGETQYF	TGTGCCAGCAACCTCGACAGGGGCCAAGGGGAGACCCAGTACTTC
TRBJ1-5	TRBD1	.	TRBV9	CASSVTGAGGIQHF	TGTGCCAGCAGCGTCACAGGGGCGGGGGGAATACAGCATTTT
TRBJ1-6	.	.	TRBV3-1/TRBV3-2	CASSQVGVGNSPLHF	TGTGCCAGCAGCCAAGTGGGGGTGGGCAATTCACCCCTCCACTTT
TRBJ1-2	.	.	TRBV5-8	CASSLGGADYGYTF	TGTGCCAGCAGCTTAGGGGGGGCGGACTATGGCTACACCTTC
TRBJ2-2	.	.	TRBV7-6	CASSLRGFSGELFF	TGTGCCAGCAGCTTAAGAGGGTTTAGCGGGGAGCTGTTTTTT
TRBJ2-3	.	.	TRBV6-2/TRBV6-3	CASSYSGVDTQYF	TGTGCCAGCAGTTACTCGGGGGTAGATACGCAGTATTTT
TRBJ2-7	TRBD2	.	TRBV5-4	CASSLMRTSAELIGYEQYF	TGTGCCAGCAGCTTGATGAGAACTAGCGCCGAGCTAATCGGCTACGAGCAGTACTTC
TRBJ1-1	.	once	TRBV19	CASSIRGNTEAFF	TGTGCCAGTAGTATCAGAGGGAACACTGAAGCTTTCTTT
TRBJ2-5	.	.	TRBV3-1/TRBV3-2	CASSQRGEETQYF	TGTGCCAGCAGCCAAAGGGGTGAGGAGACCCAGTACTTC
TRBJ1-5	.	once	TRBV7-2	CASSLDGAGSNQPQHF	TGTGCCAGCAGCTTAGATGGGGCAGGTAGCAATCAGCCCCAGCATTTT
TRBJ2-5	.	.	TRBV4-2	CASSRTVGTSQETQYF	TGTGCCAGCAGCCGCACTGTCGGGACTTCTCAAGAGACCCAGTACTTC
TRBJ1-3	.	.	TRBV28	CASSSRWDLSGNTIYF	TGTGCCAGCAGTTCACGTTGGGATCTCTCTGGAAACACCATATATTTT
TRBJ2-7	TRBD2	.	TRBV19	CAISGRAPKYF	TGTGCCATCAGCGGGAGGGCCCCAAAGTACTTC
TRBJ2-3	.	.	TRBV3-1/TRBV3-2	CASSLHSTRKGGPDTQYF	TGTGCCAGCAGCCTCCATTCGACTCGCAAGGGCGGTCCAGATACGCAGTATTTT
TRBJ1-2	TRBD1	.	TRBV6-2/TRBV6-3	CASSLGQGSLLLKLLDGYTF	TGTGCCAGCAGCTTGGGACAGGGAAGTTTACTCCTAAAATTATTGGATGGCTACACCTTC
TRBJ1-3	.	.	TRBV18	CASSPSSDSGNTIYF	TGTGCCAGCTCACCATCCTCCGACTCTGGAAACACCATATATTTT
TRBJ1-3	TRBD1	.	TRBV14	CASSQGTVGNTIYF	TGTGCCAGCAGCCAGGGGACAGTCGGAAACACCATATATTTT
TRBJ2-5	TRBD2	.	TRBV3-1/TRBV3-2	CASSQELAGGGAQYF	TGTGCCAGCAGCCAAGAACTAGCGGGCGGCGGGGCCCAGTACTTC
TRBJ1-2	.	few	TRBV25-1	CASSAAPNYGYTF	TGTGCCAGCAGTGCCGCACCTAACTATGGCTACACCTTC
TRBJ2-7	TRBD2	few	TRBV7-2	CASSLRLAGLTYEQYF	TGTGCCAGCAGCCTAAGACTAGCGGGCTTAACCTACGAGCAGTACTTC
TRBJ2-3	TRBD2	.	TRBV6-5	CASSQAGGTQYF	TGTGCCAGCAGCCAAGCGGGAGGGACGCAGTATTTT
TRBJ1-1	.	once	TRBV7-8	CASSLENRLVNTEAFF	TGTGCCAGCAGCTTAGAGAACAGGCTGGTGAACACTGAAGCTTTCTTT
TRBJ2-7	.	.	TRBV5-5	CASSSSSSYEQYF	TGTGCCAGCAGCTCCTCTAGTTCCTACGAGCAGTACTTC
TRBJ1-1	.	.	TRBV5-1	CASSFARTNTEAFF	TGCGCCAGCAGCTTTGCACGGACGAACACTGAAGCTTTCTTT
TRBJ2-1	TRBD2	.	TRBV7-2	CASSLVGTSGSNEQFF	TGTGCCAGCAGCTTAGTAGGGACTAGCGGGAGTAATGAGCAGTTCTTC
TRBJ2-1	.	few	TRBV2	CASSESWAYLEQFF	TGTGCCAGCAGTGAAAGTTGGGCCTATCTAGAGCAGTTCTTC
TRBJ2-7	TRBD1	.	TRBV28	CASIRDRGHEQYF	TGTGCCAGCATTCGGGACAGGGGTCACGAGCAGTACTTC
TRBJ1-2	TRBD1	.	TRBV6-5	CASRAGDRQSYGYTF	TGTGCCAGCAGGGCCGGGGACAGGCAGAGCTATGGCTACACCTTC
TRBJ1-5	.	.	TRBV6-5	CASGPRVSNQPQHF	TGTGCCAGCGGGCCCAGGGTCTCCAATCAGCCCCAGCATTTT
TRBJ2-3	.	.	TRBV11-2	CASSFIARAGSTDTQYF	TGTGCCAGCAGCTTTATCGCGAGGGCGGGATCGACAGATACGCAGTATTTT
TRBJ2-3	.	once	TRBV6-1	CASSERVGGPADTQYF	TGTGCCAGCAGTGAACGAGTCGGGGGCCCCGCAGATACGCAGTATTTT
TRBJ2-5	.	once	TRBV5-1	CASSPQTSTQETQYF	TGCGCCAGCAGCCCACAGACTAGTACCCAAGAGACCCAGTACTTC
TRBJ1-3	TRBD1	.	TRBV5-1	CASSFTGGDSGNTIYF	TGCGCCAGCAGCTTTACAGGGGGCGACTCTGGAAACACCATATATTTT
TRBJ1-1	.	.	TRBV27	CAAKRGGRGTEAFF	TGTGCCGCAAAACGTGGGGGGAGGGGCACTGAAGCTTTCTTT
TRBJ2-1	.	.	TRBV12-3/TRBV12-4	CASLDENNEQFF	TGTGCCTCCTTAGACGAGAACAATGAGCAGTTCTTC
TRBJ2-5	TRBD2	once	TRBV13	CASSQRLAGGPGETQYF	TGTGCCAGCAGCCAACGACTAGCGGGAGGGCCAGGAGAGACCCAGTACTTC
TRBJ2-7	.	.	TRBV5-1	CASSLYPDTSYEQYF	TGCGCCAGCAGCTTATACCCCGACACGTCCTACGAGCAGTACTTC
TRBJ2-3	.	.	TRBV28	CASSNGGVTDTQYF	TGTGCCAGCAGTAATGGGGGAGTAACAGATACGCAGTATTTT
TRBJ1-1	TRBD1	.	TRBV28	CASRQGASEAFF	TGTGCCAGCAGGCAGGGGGCGAGTGAAGCTTTCTTT
TRBJ2-1	TRBD1	few	TRBV7-2	CASSLAGQGAVPFF	TGTGCCAGCAGCTTAGCAGGACAGGGGGCGGTTCCGTTCTTC
TRBJ1-6	.	.	TRBV7-2	CASSLVGAYNSPLHF	TGTGCCAGCAGCTTAGTAGGGGCCTATAATTCACCCCTCCACTTT
TRBJ2-2	.	.	TRBV9	CASSVHPRSGGELFF	TGTGCCAGCAGCGTACACCCTCGAAGTGGCGGGGAGCTGTTTTTT
TRBJ1-5	TRBD1	.	TRBV28	CASGVATGGLNQPQHF	TGTGCCAGCGGGGTCGCGACAGGGGGATTAAATCAGCCCCAGCATTTT
TRBJ1-2	TRBD1	.	TRBV2	CASRATLDRGRGYTF	TGTGCCAGCAGGGCTACGTTGGACAGGGGGCGGGGCTACACCTTC
TRBJ1-1	.	.	TRBV7-8	CASSLSAGLGEAFF	TGTGCCAGCAGCTTATCGGCAGGGTTAGGAGAAGCTTTCTTT
TRBJ1-5	TRBD1	.	TRBV28	CASSRTGKDQPQHF	TGTGCCAGCAGTCGGACAGGGAAGGACCAGCCCCAGCATTTT